Each of the 14 T cell receptor beta chains below was sequenced from the same sample in a study of T-cell memory formation after mild COVID-19. A single record per CDR3 protein comes from TCRdb applying MiXCR to the 5' RACE reads. The sample consists of under 600,000 distinct CDR3 sequences, about 20% of them appearing once. The specimen sequenced was PBMCs or a T cell subset sorted from them (not recorded which). These receptors all stem from an adult woman who had mild COVID-19 (a few samples of this study predate the infection). Cell type and time point are not known.

This clonotype appeared a few times. The CDR3 sequence is CASTHRGYSNQPQHF. The DNA for the CDR3 is TGTGCCAGCACCCACCGCGGTTATAGCAATCAGCCCCAGCATTTT. The chain combines TRBV6-2 or TRBV6-3 with TRBJ1-5; D remains ambiguous. This CDR3 region has 15 residues. CDR1 and CDR2 from the germline V gene are MNHEY and SVGEGT. V dropped 7 bases and J dropped 0 bases, with 13 bases sitting between them.

The chain employs TRBV3-1 and TRBJ2-5; 10 positions agree with TRBD2. V shed 3 bases and J 5 bases; nucleotides not matched to a gene: 0. Germline V gene lookup returns CDR1 LGHDT and CDR2 YNNKEL (reference sequence). The CDR3 totals 13 residues. In nucleotides, the CDR3 is TGTGCCAGCAGCCAGGGACTAGCGGAGACCCAGTACTTC. Amino acid sequence: CASSQGLAETQYF.

This clonotype was seen a handful of times. The V and J genes are TRBV12-3 or TRBV12-4 and TRBJ2-2; no clear D gene. This CDR3 spans 12 amino acids. Trimming shortened V by 7 bases and J by 3 bases, and 6 bases separated the two germline ends. The CDR3 spells CASKIHTGELFF. CDR3 coding DNA: TGTGCCAGCAAGATCCACACCGGGGAGCTGTTTTTT.

Ten or more counts support this clonotype. The J gene is TRBJ2-7, the V gene TRBV7-8; D call uncertain. The V gene lost 5 bases and the J gene lost 3 bases, with 14 bases spanning the gap. The CDR3 extends over 14 amino acids. The V gene's germline CDR1 is SGHVS and CDR2 FQNEAQ. The CDR3 nucleotides are TGTGCCAGCAGCCCCCGAGTGGGCAGCTACGAGCAGTACTTC. This gives the protein CASSPRVGSYEQYF.

The chain recombines TRBV29-1 with TRBJ2-1; 7 nucleotides match TRBD2. CDR1 and CDR2 from the germline V gene are SQVTM and ANQGSEA. The CDR3 totals 13 residues. V shed 3 bases, J shed 8 bases, and the junction held 7 bases outside the gene matches. The CDR3 bases are TGCAGCGTTGAGCCGGGAGGATCCCATGAGCAGTTCTTC. This gives the protein CSVEPGGSHEQFF.

This clonotype appeared once. This sequence joins TRBV19 and TRBJ1-1; D remains ambiguous. V dropped 1 base and J dropped 0 bases, with 9 bases sitting between them. This CDR3 has 15 amino acids. CDR1 is LNHDA, CDR2 SQIVND, per germline (reference sequence). The CDR3 here is CASSIAARMNTEAFF. The CDR3 DNA follows: TGTGCCAGTAGTATAGCGGCTCGGATGAACACTGAAGCTTTCTTT.

V usage is TRBV27 and J usage is TRBJ1-1; no reliable D call. Germline V gives CDR1 MNHEY, CDR2 SMNVEV (reference sequence). This CDR3 is 14 amino acids long. The V end was cut by 0 bases, the J end by 4 bases, with 9 bases between. This chain's CDR3 is CASSLSRKGTEAFF. DNA for the CDR3: TGTGCCAGCAGTTTATCCCGGAAGGGCACTGAAGCTTTCTTT.

CDR3 nucleotide sequence: TGTGCCACCAGTGATTTCGGGGGAGACACCGGGGAGCTGTTTTTT. It translates to CATSDFGGDTGELFF. The chain uses TRBV24-1 and TRBJ2-2, with D possibly TRBD2 on 6 matching bases. Deletions cut 1 base from V and 3 bases from J, with 8 bases between. The length of the CDR3 is 15 residues. From germline, CDR1 is KGHDR and CDR2 SFDVKD.

V is TRBV4-3 and J is TRBJ2-3, with D hard to call. Germline-derived CDR1 and CDR2 are LGHNA and YSLEER. Trimming pared 0 bases from V and 0 bases from J, leaving 22 bases between. There are 20 residues in the CDR3. CDR3 coding DNA: TGCGCCAGCAGCCAAGAAATTCTTACCAAAGGACGCCTGAGCACAGATACGCAGTATTTT. It is translated as CASSQEILTKGRLSTDTQYF.

This clonotype was recorded a few times. This sequence joins TRBV7-9 and TRBJ2-3; no definite D call. CDR3 size: 13 residues. Looked up from germline, CDR1 is SEHNR and CDR2 is FQNEAQ (reference sequence). The germline V and J ends were trimmed by 5 bases and 2 bases, with 8 bases remaining between them. The CDR3, as DNA: TGTGCCAGCAGCCAAGAGAACACAGATACGCAGTATTTT. It encodes CASSQENTDTQYF.

This sequence joins TRBV3-1 and TRBJ2-7; 12 bases fit TRBD2. This CDR3 is 17 amino acids long. Germline CDR1 reads LGHDT; CDR2 reads YNNKEL (reference sequence). With 4 bases clipped from V and 0 bases from J, the junction kept 7 bases outside the gene matches. The CDR3 loop is CASSPTSGGFGSYEQYF. For the CDR3, the DNA is TGTGCCAGCAGCCCGACTAGCGGGGGTTTCGGCTCCTACGAGCAGTACTTC.

This clonotype occurred many times. The chain joins TRBV5-6 to TRBJ2-2, with 9 positions matching TRBD2. The CDR3 spans 17 residues. Per germline, CDR1 SGHDT and CDR2 YYEEEE. V was clipped by 0 bases and J by 3 bases; unmatched bases: 6. The CDR3 here is CASSLVAGARDTGELFF. In DNA form, the CDR3 reads TGTGCCAGCAGCTTGGTAGCGGGGGCGCGAGACACCGGGGAGCTGTTTTTT.

Only a few counts were recorded for this clonotype. The CDR3 spells CASHDQSSYNEQFF. The CDR3 DNA reads as TGTGCCAGCCACGACCAAAGCTCCTACAATGAGCAGTTCTTC. The genes are TRBV6-2 or TRBV6-3 and TRBJ2-1; D call uncertain. This CDR3 is built from 14 residues. From germline, CDR1 is MNHEY and CDR2 SVGEGT. Trimming took 8 bases from V and 0 from J, leaving 11 bases between them.

This rearrangement joins TRBV5-1 to TRBJ1-1; maybe TRBD1 (6 bases). The germline gives CDR1 SGHRS, CDR2 YFSETQ. V gave up 0 bases and J gave up 1 base, with 13 bases separating them. There are 16 residues in the CDR3. The CDR3: CASSLEGGLGNTEAFF. The CDR3 DNA sequence: TGCGCCAGCAGCTTGGAGGGGGGTTTGGGGAACACTGAAGCTTTCTTT.